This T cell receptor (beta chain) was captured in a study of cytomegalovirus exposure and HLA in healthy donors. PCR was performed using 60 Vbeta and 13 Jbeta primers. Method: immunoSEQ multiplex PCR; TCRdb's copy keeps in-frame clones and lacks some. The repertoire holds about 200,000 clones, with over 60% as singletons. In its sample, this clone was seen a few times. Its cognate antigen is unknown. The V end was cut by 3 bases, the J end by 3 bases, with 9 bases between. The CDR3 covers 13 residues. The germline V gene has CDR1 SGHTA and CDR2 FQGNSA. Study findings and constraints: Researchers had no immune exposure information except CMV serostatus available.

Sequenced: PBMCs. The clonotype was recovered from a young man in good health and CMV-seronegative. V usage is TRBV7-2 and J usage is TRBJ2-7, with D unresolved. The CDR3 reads CASSLVVGYEQYF. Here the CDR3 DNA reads TGTGCCAGCAGCTTGGTAGTCGGCTACGAGCAGTACTTC.